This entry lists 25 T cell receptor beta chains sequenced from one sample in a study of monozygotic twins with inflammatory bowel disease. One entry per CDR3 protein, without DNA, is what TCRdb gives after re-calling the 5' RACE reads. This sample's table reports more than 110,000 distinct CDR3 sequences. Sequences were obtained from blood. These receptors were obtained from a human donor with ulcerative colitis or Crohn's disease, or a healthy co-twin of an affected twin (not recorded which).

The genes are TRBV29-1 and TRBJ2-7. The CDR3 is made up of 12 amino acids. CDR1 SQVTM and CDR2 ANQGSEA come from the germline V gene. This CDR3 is CSVEGSKYEQYF.

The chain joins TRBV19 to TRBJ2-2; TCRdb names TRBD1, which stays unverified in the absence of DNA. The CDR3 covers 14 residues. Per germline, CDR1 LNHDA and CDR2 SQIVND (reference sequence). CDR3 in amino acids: CASSPRGLAGELFF.

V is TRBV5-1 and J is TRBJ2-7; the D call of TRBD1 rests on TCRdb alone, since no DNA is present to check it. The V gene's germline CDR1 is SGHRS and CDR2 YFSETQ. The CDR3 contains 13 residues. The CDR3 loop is CASRLTGAYEQYF.

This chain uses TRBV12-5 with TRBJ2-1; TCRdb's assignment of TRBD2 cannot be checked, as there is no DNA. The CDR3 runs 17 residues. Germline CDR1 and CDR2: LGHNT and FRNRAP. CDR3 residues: CASGRGVAGGLLDEQFF.

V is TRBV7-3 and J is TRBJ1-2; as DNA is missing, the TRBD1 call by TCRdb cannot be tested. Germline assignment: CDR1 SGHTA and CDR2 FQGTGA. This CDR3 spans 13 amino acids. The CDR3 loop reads CASSTSGTAGYTF.

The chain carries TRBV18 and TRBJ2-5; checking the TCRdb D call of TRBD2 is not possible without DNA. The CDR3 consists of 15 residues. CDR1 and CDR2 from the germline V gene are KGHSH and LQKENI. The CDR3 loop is CASSPVRNSQETQYF.

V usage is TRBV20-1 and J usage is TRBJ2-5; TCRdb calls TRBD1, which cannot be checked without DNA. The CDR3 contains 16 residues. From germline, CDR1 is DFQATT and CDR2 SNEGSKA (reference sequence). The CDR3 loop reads CSAPPVPHDRQETQYF.

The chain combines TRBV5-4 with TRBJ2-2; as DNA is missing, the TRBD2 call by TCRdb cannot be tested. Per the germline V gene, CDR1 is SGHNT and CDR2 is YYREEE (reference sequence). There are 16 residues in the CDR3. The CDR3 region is CASSLVGLAGVGELFF. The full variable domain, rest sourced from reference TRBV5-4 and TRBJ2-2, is ETGVTQSPTHLIKTRGQQVTLRCSSQSGHNTVSWYQQALGQGPQFIFQYYREEENGRGNFPPRFSGLQFPNYSSELNVNALELDDSALYLCASSLVGLAGVGELFFGEGSRLTVL.

The CDR3 sequence is CSVAQGHGELFF. This chain joins TRBV29-1 and TRBJ2-2; with no DNA, the TCRdb D assignment of TRBD1 cannot be verified. CDR1 and CDR2 (germline): SQVTM, ANQGSEA. The CDR3 totals 12 residues.

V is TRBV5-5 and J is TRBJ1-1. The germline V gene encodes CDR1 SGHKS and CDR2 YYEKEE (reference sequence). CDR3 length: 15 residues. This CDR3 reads CASSLLLTVNTEAFF.

This CDR3 is CASSLATANSPLHF. The V and J genes are TRBV5-1 and TRBJ1-6. The germline CDR1 and CDR2 sequences are SGHRS and YFSETQ. This CDR3 comprises 14 residues.

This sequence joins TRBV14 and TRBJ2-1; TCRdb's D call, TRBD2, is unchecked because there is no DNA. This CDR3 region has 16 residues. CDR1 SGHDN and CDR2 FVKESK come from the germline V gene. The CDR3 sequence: CASSQVGTSRRNEQFF. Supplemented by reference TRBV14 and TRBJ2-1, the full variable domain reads EAGVTQFPSHSVIEKGQTVTLRCDPISGHDNLYWYRRVMGKEIKFLLHFVKESKQDESGMPNNRFLAERTGGTYSTLKVQPAELEDSGVYFCASSQVGTSRRNEQFFGPGTRLTVL.

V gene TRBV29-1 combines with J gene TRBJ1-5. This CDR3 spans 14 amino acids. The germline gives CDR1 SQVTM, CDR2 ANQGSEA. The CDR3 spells CSVDFGQGNQPQHF.

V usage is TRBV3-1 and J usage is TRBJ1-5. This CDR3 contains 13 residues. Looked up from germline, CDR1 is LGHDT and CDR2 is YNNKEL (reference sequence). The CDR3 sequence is CASSQRSRWPQHF.

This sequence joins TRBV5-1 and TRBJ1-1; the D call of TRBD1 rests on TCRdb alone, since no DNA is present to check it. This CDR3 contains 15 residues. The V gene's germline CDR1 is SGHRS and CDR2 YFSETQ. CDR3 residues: CASSLIVGRNTEAFF.

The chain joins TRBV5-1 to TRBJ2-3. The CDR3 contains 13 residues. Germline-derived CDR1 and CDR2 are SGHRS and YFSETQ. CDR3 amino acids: CASTTSSTDTQYF.

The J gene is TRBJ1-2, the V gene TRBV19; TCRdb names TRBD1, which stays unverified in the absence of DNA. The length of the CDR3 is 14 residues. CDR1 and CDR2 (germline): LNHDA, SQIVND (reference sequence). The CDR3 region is CASSIRPGNYGYTF.

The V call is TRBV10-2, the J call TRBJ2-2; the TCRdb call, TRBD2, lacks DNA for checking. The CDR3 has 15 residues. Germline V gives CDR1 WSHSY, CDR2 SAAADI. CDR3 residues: CASSVAGGYTGELFF.

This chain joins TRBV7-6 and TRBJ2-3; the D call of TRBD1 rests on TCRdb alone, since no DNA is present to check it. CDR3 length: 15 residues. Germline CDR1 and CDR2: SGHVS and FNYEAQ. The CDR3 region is CASSIRRDRGDTQYF.

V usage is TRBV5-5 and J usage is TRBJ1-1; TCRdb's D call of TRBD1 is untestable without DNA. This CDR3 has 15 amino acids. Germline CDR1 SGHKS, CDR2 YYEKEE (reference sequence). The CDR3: CASSLEDRVRTEAFF.

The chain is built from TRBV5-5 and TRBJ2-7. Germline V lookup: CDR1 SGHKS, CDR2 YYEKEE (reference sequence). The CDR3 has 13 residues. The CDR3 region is CASSLDGYYEQYF.

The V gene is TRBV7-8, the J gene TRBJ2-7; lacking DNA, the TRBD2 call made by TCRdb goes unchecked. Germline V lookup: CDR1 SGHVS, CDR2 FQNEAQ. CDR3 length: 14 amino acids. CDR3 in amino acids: CASSSSGRFNEQYF.

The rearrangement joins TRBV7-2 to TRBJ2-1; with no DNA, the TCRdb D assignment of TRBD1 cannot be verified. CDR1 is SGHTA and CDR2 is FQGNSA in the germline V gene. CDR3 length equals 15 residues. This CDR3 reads CASSLGSPLTHGQFF.

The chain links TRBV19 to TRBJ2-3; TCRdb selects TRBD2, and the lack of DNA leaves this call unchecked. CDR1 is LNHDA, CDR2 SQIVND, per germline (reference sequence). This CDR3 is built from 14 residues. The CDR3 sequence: CASSRLAGPDTQYF.

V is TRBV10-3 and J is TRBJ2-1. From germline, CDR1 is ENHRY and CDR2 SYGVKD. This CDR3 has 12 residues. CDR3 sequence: CAIQQTYNEQFF.